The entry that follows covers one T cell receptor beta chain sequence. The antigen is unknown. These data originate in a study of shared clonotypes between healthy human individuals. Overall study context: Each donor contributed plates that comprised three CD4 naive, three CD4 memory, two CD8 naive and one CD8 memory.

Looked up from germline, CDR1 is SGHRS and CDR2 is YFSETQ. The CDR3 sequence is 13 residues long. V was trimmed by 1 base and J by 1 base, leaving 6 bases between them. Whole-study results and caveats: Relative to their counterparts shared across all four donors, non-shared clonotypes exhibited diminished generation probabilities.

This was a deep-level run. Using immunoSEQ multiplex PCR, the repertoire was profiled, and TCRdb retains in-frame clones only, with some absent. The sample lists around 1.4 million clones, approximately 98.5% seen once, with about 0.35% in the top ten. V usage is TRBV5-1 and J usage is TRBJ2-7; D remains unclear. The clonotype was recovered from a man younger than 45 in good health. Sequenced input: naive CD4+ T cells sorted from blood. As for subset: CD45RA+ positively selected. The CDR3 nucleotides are TGCGCCAGCAGCTTGAGGGCATCCTACGAGCAGTACTTC. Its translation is CASSLRASYEQYF.